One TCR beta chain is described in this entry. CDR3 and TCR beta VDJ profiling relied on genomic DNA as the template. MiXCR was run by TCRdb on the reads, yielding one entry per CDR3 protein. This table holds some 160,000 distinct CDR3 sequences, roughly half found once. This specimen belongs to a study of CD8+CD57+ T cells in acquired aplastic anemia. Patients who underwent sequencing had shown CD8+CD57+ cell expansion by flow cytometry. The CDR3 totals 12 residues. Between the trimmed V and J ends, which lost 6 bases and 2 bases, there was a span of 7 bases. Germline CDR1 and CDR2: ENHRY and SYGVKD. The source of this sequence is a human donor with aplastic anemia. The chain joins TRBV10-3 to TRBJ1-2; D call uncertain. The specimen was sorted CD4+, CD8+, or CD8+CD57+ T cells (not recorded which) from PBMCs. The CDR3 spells CAIREGNYGYTF. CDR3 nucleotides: TGTGCCATCAGGGAAGGGAACTATGGCTACACCTTC.